This TCR beta chain derives from a study of T cell changes during pregnancy in multiple sclerosis. Produced via immunoSEQ multiplex PCR; TCRdb's table is partial and in-frame only. The sample has about 60,000 clones, around 96% seen once. The germline gives CDR1 MDHEN, CDR2 SYDVKM. Trimming cost V 5 bases and J 6 bases; bases outside gene matches: 16. CDR3 length equals 17 residues. This sequence was found in a female donor with multiple sclerosis, enrolled in a pregnancy study. J is TRBJ1-2 and V is TRBV28; 9 bases align to TRBD1. The material sequenced was CD8+ T cells from peripheral blood mononuclear cells, taken after pregnancy. In DNA form, the CDR3 reads TGTGCCAGCAGTCCTAACGTGGACAGGGGACCTTCTGATGGCTACACCTTC. Its translation is CASSPNVDRGPSDGYTF.